This is a list of T cell receptor beta chains from one sample in a study of identical twins. Each CDR3 protein gets one entry after TCRdb re-called the 5' RACE reads with MiXCR. This table holds about 190,000 distinct CDR3 sequences, roughly 15% found once. Separately, the same data were catalogued under a study of T cells expressing NK-cell markers.

Sequencing was carried out using CD8+ T cells sorted from blood. Receptor source: a woman aged 18-29 years in good health. Each CDR3 is given with its conserved first and last residue. The D gene is left open where the match is weak. For some rows the clone size is stated as once, few or many, or as a class when expanded; others skip it.

length	D	size	V	J	DNA	CDR3
16	-	many	TRBV5-1	TRBJ2-7	TGCGCCAGCAGCTTGGCCGTAATCGGCAGTTCCTACGAGCAGTACTTC	CASSLAVIGSSYEQYF
10	-	-	TRBV11-1	TRBJ2-2	TGTGCCAGCAGCCCCGTGGAGCTGTTTTTT	CASSPVELFF
17	TRBD2	-	TRBV7-9	TRBJ2-5	TGTGCCAGCAGCTCCCCTGGACTAGCGGGGATCCAAGAGACCCAGTACTTC	CASSSPGLAGIQETQYF
13	TRBD1	few	TRBV11-2	TRBJ2-7	TGTGCCAGCAGCCGGGGACAGGGGTTTGAGCAGTACTTC	CASSRGQGFEQYF
15	-	few	TRBV7-8	TRBJ2-3	TGTGCCAGCAGCTTGGGATCCAGTCCCACAGATACGCAGTATTTT	CASSLGSSPTDTQYF
12	-	-	TRBV12-3/TRBV12-4	TRBJ2-2	TGTGCCAGCACCGGGCCAACCGGGGAGCTGTTTTTT	CASTGPTGELFF
13	-	-	TRBV10-2	TRBJ1-5	TGCGCCAGCAGTGATCAGGGCCTCTTACCCCAGCATTTT	CASSDQGLLPQHF
15	TRBD1	-	TRBV7-8	TRBJ1-5	TGTGCCAGCAGCGCCCTTGGGACAGCAAATCAGCCCCAGCATTTT	CASSALGTANQPQHF
16	-	-	TRBV12-3/TRBV12-4	TRBJ2-1	TGTGCCAGCAGTTTCTACGGGGTAATATCGTACAATGAGCAGTTCTTC	CASSFYGVISYNEQFF
13	-	-	TRBV29-1	TRBJ2-7	TGCAGCGTCCAAGGGGGAGGCCGCTACGAGCAGTACTTC	CSVQGGGRYEQYF
13	-	few	TRBV7-9	TRBJ1-1	TGTGCCAGCAGCAGGCCGGGGACCACTGAAGCTTTCTTT	CASSRPGTTEAFF
15	TRBD2	few	TRBV20-1	TRBJ2-1	TGCAGTGCTAGAGATCTTGACGGGGGGGTCAATGAGCAGTTCTTC	CSARDLDGGVNEQFF
14	-	few	TRBV5-1	TRBJ2-2	TGCGCCAGCAGCGCCGCCGACTGGACCGGGGAGCTGTTTTTT	CASSAADWTGELFF
13	-	few	TRBV12-3/TRBV12-4	TRBJ1-1	TGTGCCAGCTTAAGAATGGAAAGGACTGAAGCTTTCTTT	CASLRMERTEAFF
16	-	-	TRBV2	TRBJ2-7	TGTGCCAGCTCCGAAAGTCCGGGATCAGCTGGAGACGAGCAGTACTTC	CASSESPGSAGDEQYF
12	-	few	TRBV7-2	TRBJ2-2	TGTGCCAGCACCTTCGGGGCCGGGGAGCTGTTTTTT	CASTFGAGELFF
14	-	few	TRBV5-1	TRBJ2-5	TGCGCCAGCAGCTCCTGGACAGAGCAAGAGACCCAGTACTTC	CASSSWTEQETQYF
14	-	-	TRBV9	TRBJ1-1	TGTGCCAGCGGTGTTGGCGCGATGAACACTGAAGCTTTCTTT	CASGVGAMNTEAFF
16	TRBD2	many	TRBV27	TRBJ2-1	TGTGCCAGCAGTCCCCTGGCTAGCGGGAGTTTGGATGAGCAGTTCTTC	CASSPLASGSLDEQFF
12	-	-	TRBV24-1	TRBJ2-2	TGTGTCACTACACGGAAAACCGGGGAGCTGTTTTTT	CVTTRKTGELFF